The clone carrying this T cell receptor beta chain was seen more than once but under ten times. This sample was included in a study of human T cells and chemical hapten exposure. Time point here: pre-sensitization, week 0. Indicated treatment: therapeutic diphenylcyclopropenone sensitization with weekly scalp DPC. The germline CDR1 and CDR2 sequences are MNHEY and SVGEGT. Trimming removed 5 bases from V and 6 bases from J; junction bases left unmatched: 8. The CDR3 runs 15 residues. TCRdb re-called the RACE reads with MiXCR, one entry per CDR3 protein. Seen here are a few hundred thousand distinct CDR3 sequences, approximately 5.8% observed once, and the top ten hold over 6.5%.

This TCR came from a woman aged 18-29 years with alopecia areata. Some clones in this sample may be carry-over from other donors' samples. This sample comprised whole blood, obtained in connection with sensitization to the hapten diphenylcyclopropenone (DPC). The chain has TRBV6-2 or TRBV6-3 and TRBJ2-2; TRBD1 agrees at 8 bases. The CDR3 sequence: CASSPDRDGPGELFF. The CDR3, as DNA: TGTGCCAGCAGTCCGGACAGGGACGGGCCCGGGGAGCTGTTTTTT.